The clone carrying this TCR beta chain was detected only a few times. Antigen: not known. It was with a sample-barcoded 5' primer and a J-beta primer mix that a second PCR of roughly 7 to 12 cycles was run. A single record per CDR3 protein comes from TCRdb applying MiXCR to the 5' RACE reads. The sample lists more than 1,000,000 distinct CDR3 sequences, approximately 25% seen once, with around 0.75% in the top ten. The CDR3 totals 14 residues. Trimming shortened V by 6 bases and J by 3 bases, and 14 bases separated the two germline ends. These data originate in a study of blood T cells in healthy people across ages. Findings and caveats of the study: Both naive CD4+ cell counts and diversity were greater in long-lived donors than in aged donors.

These sequences were also reported in another study, on T cells of mothers and their children.

What was sequenced was blood. This sequence was found in a girl aged 2 to 10 in good health. The chain links TRBV12-3 or TRBV12-4 to TRBJ1-2; no firm D call. The CDR3 reads CASRPSTRHYGYTF. The DNA for the CDR3 is TGTGCCAGCAGACCTTCGACAAGACACTATGGCTACACCTTC.